The present T cell receptor (beta chain) was sequenced within a study of spatial heterogeneity in lung cancer. Study as a whole: There were consistently more beta-chain sequences detected than alpha-chain sequences. The study's findings and limits: More often at tumor resection than at routine follow-up, ubiquitous expanded tumor TCRs were detected in the blood.

CDR1 and CDR2 from the germline V gene are MNHEY and SVGAGI. The CDR3 has 13 residues. V was cut by 5 bases and J by 1 base, with 8 bases left in between. Documented time point: sample taken at primary tumor resection. The sequenced material consisted of unsorted whole RNA from tumor, nontumor lung or frozen PBMC. Donation came from some 72 patients with untreated early-stage non-small cell lung cancer. This clonotype was seen a few times. Antigen: not known. Every individual TCR cDNA molecule carried its own unique molecular identifier, which allowed correction of PCR and sequencing errors. MiXCR, applied by TCRdb to the 5' RACE reads, yields one record per CDR3 protein. The table shows around 4,200 distinct CDR3 sequences, with approximately 20% occurring only once.

The sample in question was PBMCs, obtained at surgery. The sequence was obtained from a male donor with early-stage non-small cell lung cancer. The chain has TRBV6-5 and TRBJ1-1; possibly TRBD1 for D (5 bases). The CDR3 here is CASSLDRNTEAFF. CDR3 in DNA: TGTGCCAGCAGTCTTGACAGGAACACTGAAGCTTTCTTT.